The T cell receptor beta chain described here comes from a study of T-cell memory formation after mild COVID-19. This CDR3 is 15 amino acids long. Looked up from germline, CDR1 is SGDLS and CDR2 is YYNGEE. The germline V and J ends were trimmed by 0 bases and 5 bases, with 15 bases remaining between them. Via MiXCR, TCRdb re-called the 5' RACE reads, giving one row per CDR3 protein. This table has around 210,000 distinct CDR3 sequences, 9.5% appearing once. The chain joins TRBV9 to TRBJ2-7; D may be TRBD1 or TRBD2 (6 bases each). Material: PBMCs or a T cell subset sorted from them (not recorded which). The TCR sequence derives from a man between 18 and 29 years old who had mild COVID-19 (a few samples of this study predate the infection). Cell type and time point are not known. CDR3 DNA sequence: TGTGCCAGCAGCGTAGGGAACTGGGGGGCTGACGAGCAGTACTTC. It encodes CASSVGNWGADEQYF.